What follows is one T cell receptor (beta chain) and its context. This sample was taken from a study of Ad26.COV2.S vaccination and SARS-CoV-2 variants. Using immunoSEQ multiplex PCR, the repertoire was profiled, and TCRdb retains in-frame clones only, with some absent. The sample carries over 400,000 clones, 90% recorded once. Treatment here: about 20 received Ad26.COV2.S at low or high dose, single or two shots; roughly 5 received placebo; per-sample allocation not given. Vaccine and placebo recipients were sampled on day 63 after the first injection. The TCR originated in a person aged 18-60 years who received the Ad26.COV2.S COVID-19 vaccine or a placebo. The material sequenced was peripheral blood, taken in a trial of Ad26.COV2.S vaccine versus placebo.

This CDR3 reads CATKGVRKGYTF. The DNA of the CDR3 is TGTGCGACGAAAGGGGTCCGGAAAGGCTACACCTTC. The chain links TRBV19 to TRBJ1-2; the D gene is possibly TRBD1 (5 bases). CDR3 length: 12 residues. CDR1 and CDR2 (germline): LNHDA, SQIVND (reference sequence).